This T cell receptor (beta chain) was found in a study of CD8 T cells in ankylosing spondylitis. Losses at the gene ends were 3 bases for V and 8 bases for J; bases not matched to a gene: 9. CDR1 ENHRY and CDR2 SYGVKD come from the germline V gene. CDR3 size: 15 residues. TCRdb re-called the 5' RACE reads through MiXCR, storing one row per CDR3 protein. Among 200,000 to 250,000 distinct CDR3 sequences listed, 10% were seen once. Points from the study as a whole: A motif in TCR beta, a set of under ten highly homologous variants, appeared characteristic of ankylosing spondylitis blood. Disease-associated clones were reportedly significantly overrepresented in matched ankylosing spondylitis synovial fluid.

This clonotype was picked up many times. Its cognate antigen is unknown. The material sequenced was blood, either unsorted or a sorted T cell fraction (not recorded which). This TCR was sampled from a male donor with ankylosing spondylitis or in good health (not recorded which). The J gene is TRBJ2-1, the V gene TRBV10-3; TRBD2 matches 8 bases. CDR3 loop: CAISEPGGPSDEQFF. In nucleotides, the CDR3 is TGTGCCATCAGTGAACCGGGAGGGCCCTCTGATGAGCAGTTCTTC.